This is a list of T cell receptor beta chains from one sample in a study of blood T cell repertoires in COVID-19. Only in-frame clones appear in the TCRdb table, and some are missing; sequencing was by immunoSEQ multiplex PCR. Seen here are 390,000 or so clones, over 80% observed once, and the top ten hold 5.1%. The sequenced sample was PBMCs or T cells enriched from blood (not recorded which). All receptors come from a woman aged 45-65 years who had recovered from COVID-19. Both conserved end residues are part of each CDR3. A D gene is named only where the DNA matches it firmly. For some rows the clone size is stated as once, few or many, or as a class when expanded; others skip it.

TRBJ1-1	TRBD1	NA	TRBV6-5	TGTGCCAGCAGGCTGACAGGGGCGTCGGGCACTGAAGCTTTCTTT	CASRLTGASGTEAFF
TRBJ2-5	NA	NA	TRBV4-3	TGCGCCAGCAGCCAAAGCGTAGCAAAAGAGACCCAGTACTTC	CASSQSVAKETQYF
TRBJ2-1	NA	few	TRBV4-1	TGCGCCAGCAGCCAAGAACAGGGCAGCCACAATGAGCAGTTCTTC	CASSQEQGSHNEQFF
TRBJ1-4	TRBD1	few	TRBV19	TGTGCCAGTTCCTTTGGGACAGGGGCTAATGAAAAACTGTTTTTT	CASSFGTGANEKLFF
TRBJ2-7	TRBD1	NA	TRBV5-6	TGTGCCAGCAGCGCGACAGGGAACGGTCTGTACGAGCAGTACTTC	CASSATGNGLYEQYF
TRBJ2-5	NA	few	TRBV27	TGTGCCAGCAGAAGGGAGGGGGATTTCCAAGAGACCCAGTACTTC	CASRREGDFQETQYF
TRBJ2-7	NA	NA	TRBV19	TGTGCCAGTAGTGACAGGTTGTTGGCCTACGAGCAGTACTTC	CASSDRLLAYEQYF
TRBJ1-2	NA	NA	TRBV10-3	TGTGCCATCAGGCCCTCCGGGGGGACCCTCTATGGCTACACCTTC	CAIRPSGGTLYGYTF
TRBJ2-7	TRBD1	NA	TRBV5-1	TGCGCCAGCAGCTTCGGGACAGGGGGAATTTACGAGCAGTACTTC	CASSFGTGGIYEQYF
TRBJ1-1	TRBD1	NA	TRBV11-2	TGTGCCAGCAGCTTCCAGGGGGGCACTGAAGCTTTCTTT	CASSFQGGTEAFF
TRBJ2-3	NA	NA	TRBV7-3	TGTGCCAGCAGCTTAGCGGCCGGAACATGGACTAGCACAGATACGCAGTATTTT	CASSLAAGTWTSTDTQYF
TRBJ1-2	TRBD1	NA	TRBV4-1	TGCGCCAGCAGCCAAGTTGAGACAGGGTATGGCTACACCTTC	CASSQVETGYGYTF
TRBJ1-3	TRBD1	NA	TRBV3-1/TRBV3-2	TGTGCCAGCAGCACGAGCCGGGACAGGGGAGGACAATCTGGAAACACCATATATTTT	CASSTSRDRGGQSGNTIYF
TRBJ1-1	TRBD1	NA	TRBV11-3	TGTGCCAGCAGCTTAGATGCTAGGGGGCGGAACACTGAAGCTTTCTTT	CASSLDARGRNTEAFF
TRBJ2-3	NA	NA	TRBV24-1	TGTGCCACCAGTGACGGGAGCACAGATACGCAGTATTTT	CATSDGSTDTQYF
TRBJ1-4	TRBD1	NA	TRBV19	TGTGCCAGTAGTATTTGGTCAGGGGGTGAAAAACTGTTTTTT	CASSIWSGGEKLFF
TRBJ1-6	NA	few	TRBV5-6	TGTGCCAGCATTAAGTTGGGAGAATTTTATAATTCACCCCTCCACTTT	CASIKLGEFYNSPLHF
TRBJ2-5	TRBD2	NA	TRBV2	TGTGCCAGCCGCTCGGGGGGGCAAGAGACCCAGTACTTC	CASRSGGQETQYF
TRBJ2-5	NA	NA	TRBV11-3	TGTGCCAGCCGCGGGCCTCAAGAGACCCAGTACTTC	CASRGPQETQYF
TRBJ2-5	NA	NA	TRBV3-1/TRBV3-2	TGTGCCAGCAGCCAAGTGGGGCGGAATACCAGGGGGACCCAGTACTTC	CASSQVGRNTRGTQYF
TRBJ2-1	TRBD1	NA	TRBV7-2	TGTGCCAGCAGCTTAGTGTGGACAGGAGGAGGTCACAATGAGCAGTTCTTC	CASSLVWTGGGHNEQFF
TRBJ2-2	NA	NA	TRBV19	TGTGCCAGTAGTCTCCAGGCCTACACCGGGGAGCTGTTTTTT	CASSLQAYTGELFF